Listed below are T cell receptor beta chains from one sample, sequenced in a study of CD8+CD57+ T cells in acquired aplastic anemia. TCRdb re-analysed the reads in MiXCR, keeping a single row per CDR3 protein. The sample has about 210,000 distinct CDR3 sequences; roughly 55% are singletons. Sequencing used sorted CD4+, CD8+, or CD8+CD57+ T cells (not recorded which) from PBMCs. The receptors shown here come from a human donor in good health. CDR3s include the opening cysteine and the closing phenylalanine or tryptophan. D genes are given only for firm matches. Only some rows state a clone size, as once, few, many or a class for expanded clones.

TRBJ2-1 TRBD2 TRBV7-2 . TGTGCCAGCAGCTTAAACCTAGCGGGACTAAATGAGCAGTTCTTC CASSLNLAGLNEQFF
TRBJ2-1 . TRBV20-1 . TGCAGTGCTAGTTCCCCGGACAACGAGGGCTACAATGAGCAGTTCTTC CSASSPDNEGYNEQFF
TRBJ2-1 TRBD2 TRBV4-3 many TGCGCCAGCAGCCAAGAAACTAGCGGGGAAGGGTATGAGCAGTTCTTC CASSQETSGEGYEQFF
TRBJ2-1 TRBD2 TRBV10-2 once TGCGCCAGCAGTGAGTCGCTGGGACTAGCGGTATACAATGAGCAGTTCTTC CASSESLGLAVYNEQFF
TRBJ2-5 TRBD2 TRBV7-9 . TGTGCCAGCAGCAACCCAGCGGGGGGGAAAGAGACCCAGTACTTC CASSNPAGGKETQYF
TRBJ2-5 TRBD1 TRBV20-1 . TGCAGTGCGCCGCGGAACAGGGGAGATACGCAGTACTTC CSAPRNRGDTQYF
TRBJ2-3 . TRBV5-8 once TGCGCCAGCAGCTTGTCGCAGTCGTCCACAGATACGCAGTATTTT CASSLSQSSTDTQYF
TRBJ2-3 . TRBV7-2 . TGTGCTACCGGGGGGCGCCCCACAGATACGCAGTATTTT CATGGRPTDTQYF
TRBJ2-1 TRBD2 TRBV24-1 once TGTGCCACCAGGGGGGGAGGGGAGGGTGGTTATGAGCAGTTCTTC CATRGGGEGGYEQFF
TRBJ2-3 TRBD2 TRBV4-1 few TGCGCCAGCAGCCAAGAATCGGGGGGGAGAGACACAGATACGCAGTATTTT CASSQESGGRDTDTQYF
TRBJ1-2 TRBD1 TRBV4-1 few TGCGCCAGCAGCCAAGTAATCATTTTCAGGGGGTCTAACTATGGCTACACCTTC CASSQVIIFRGSNYGYTF
TRBJ2-3 . TRBV9 . TGTGCCAGCAGCACCAGGGACTCTCGCACAGATACGCAGTATTTT CASSTRDSRTDTQYF
TRBJ2-3 . TRBV20-1 many TGCAGTGCTAGAGATTTGAGGATCCATTCGACAGATACGCAGTATTTT CSARDLRIHSTDTQYF
TRBJ2-6 . TRBV7-3 . TGTGCCAGCAGCTTAGCTTTTCCAGGCGTCCTGACTTTC CASSLAFPGVLTF
TRBJ2-7 . TRBV7-9 . TGTGCCAGCAGCTTCTCAGAGCTCTGGGATCCAGAGCAGTACTTC CASSFSELWDPEQYF
TRBJ2-1 . TRBV12-3/TRBV12-4 many TGTGCCAGCAGTTTAGTCGGGGGGCTGAATGAGCAGTTCTTC CASSLVGGLNEQFF
TRBJ2-1 . TRBV29-1 . TGCAGCGTTGAAGATGAGGGGGCGGGAAACAATGAGCAGTTCTTC CSVEDEGAGNNEQFF
TRBJ1-4 TRBD1 TRBV4-2 . TGTGCCAGCAGCCAAGATGGGGGACAGAGCAATGAAAAACTGTTTTTT CASSQDGGQSNEKLFF
TRBJ1-6 . TRBV7-2 . TGTGCCAGCAGCCGACAAGTGGATAATTCACCCCTCCACTTT CASSRQVDNSPLHF
TRBJ2-5 TRBD1 TRBV7-9 . TGTGCCAGCAGCTTAGGGACAGGGGTGAGCGAGACCCAGTACTTC CASSLGTGVSETQYF
TRBJ2-1 . TRBV29-1 . TGCAGCTTCGGGTCGCCTAGCGTAAATGAGCAGTTCTTC CSFGSPSVNEQFF
TRBJ2-7 . TRBV24-1 . TGTGCCACCAGCGATACGATCGACAGTTACGAGCAGGACTTC CATSDTIDSYEQDF
TRBJ1-5 . TRBV4-2 . TGTGCCAGCAGCCCAGCTACCAATCGGCCCCAGCATTTT CASSPATNRPQHF
TRBJ2-7 TRBD2 TRBV10-1 . TGCGCCAGTGTGAATTCGGGACTAGCGGGGTCCTACGAGCAGTGCTTC CASVNSGLAGSYEQCF
TRBJ1-1 . TRBV5-1 . TGCGCCAGCAGGGGGGCAGGAGCTATGAACACTGAAGCTTTCTTT CASRGAGAMNTEAFF
TRBJ2-7 . TRBV24-1 once TGTGCCACCGTAGGGGCTGACAGCTCCTACGAGCAGTACTTC CATVGADSSYEQYF
TRBJ2-7 TRBD2 TRBV29-1 many TGCAGCGTTGTAGGCGGGAGGTTGAACGAGCAGTACTTC CSVVGGRLNEQYF
TRBJ2-2 . TRBV24-1 . TGTGCCACCAGTGATTCGGGGTCGGGGAGGACCGGGGAGCTGTTTTTT CATSDSGSGRTGELFF
TRBJ2-7 TRBD1 TRBV29-1 . TGCAGCGTTGAGACAGGGGGCGCTTACGAGCAGTACTTC CSVETGGAYEQYF
TRBJ1-1 . TRBV20-1 . TGCAGTGCTAGACTGGGGGACACCAAAACTGAAGCTTTCTTT CSARLGDTKTEAFF
TRBJ2-1 . TRBV10-3 . TGTGCCATCCACGGGAGTAGCTCCTACAATGAGCAGTTCTTC CAIHGSSSYNEQFF
TRBJ2-7 TRBD1 TRBV7-2 few TGTGCCAGCAGCGTCTCCCCAGGGGGTCTCTACGAGCAGTACTTC CASSVSPGGLYEQYF
TRBJ2-3 . TRBV7-9 many TGTGCCAGCAGCCAAAGGATCCAGGGGTTCACAGATACGCAGTATTTT CASSQRIQGFTDTQYF
TRBJ2-7 TRBD2 TRBV7-8 few TGTGCCAGCAGCTTAGGGTTAGCGGGGGCCCCCCCCTACGAGCAGTACTTC CASSLGLAGAPPYEQYF
TRBJ1-5 . TRBV19 many TGTGCCAGTAGTGCCTCCTCCAATCAGCCCCAGCATTTT CASSASSNQPQHF
TRBJ1-5 TRBD1 TRBV7-9 many TGTGCCAGCAGCCCTGTTGGTACAGGGGATCAGCCCCAGCATTTT CASSPVGTGDQPQHF
TRBJ1-3 . TRBV6-2/TRBV6-3 many TGTGCCAGCAGTTATCTTTGGACCCCGCGGGACGGAAACACCATATATTTT CASSYLWTPRDGNTIYF
TRBJ2-6 . TRBV6-5 many TGTGCCAGCAGTTACTCTAGCTCTGGGGCCAACGTCCTGACTTTC CASSYSSSGANVLTF
TRBJ1-5 . TRBV5-1 many TGCGCCAGCAGCTCTGGGGTTGGGGGGCCCCAGCATTTT CASSSGVGGPQHF
TRBJ2-7 . TRBV27 . TGTGCCAGCACCCTGGGGGGCGGCTACGAGCAGCACTTC CASTLGGGYEQHF
TRBJ1-6 . TRBV24-1 . TGTGCCACCAGTGACTACCCCAGGGTTTCACTCCTCCACTTT CATSDYPRVSLLHF
TRBJ1-4 . TRBV15 many TGTGCCACCAGCAGAGGAGGGGAGAATGAAAAACTGTTTTTT CATSRGGENEKLFF
TRBJ2-7 . TRBV4-3 many TGCGCCAGCAGCCAGGGATTTTCGGACGGAGCCTACGAGCAGTACTTC CASSQGFSDGAYEQYF
TRBJ1-5 TRBD1 TRBV12-3/TRBV12-4 . TGTGCCAGCAGTTTAGAGCTAGGGGGCACCTCGGGTCAGCCCCAGCATTTT CASSLELGGTSGQPQHF
TRBJ1-2 . TRBV25-1 . TGTGCCAGCAGCTTAGCCCTTGGGCAACTTCCCGGTGGCTACACCTTC CASSLALGQLPGGYTF
TRBJ1-1 . TRBV20-1 many TGCAGTGCTATCTGGCAGGGGTTGAACACTGAAGCTTTCTTT CSAIWQGLNTEAFF
TRBJ1-6 . TRBV19 . TGTGCCACCACCTTTGGTCCGAATTCACCCCTCCACTTT CATTFGPNSPLHF
TRBJ2-5 . TRBV7-3 few TGTGCCAGCAGCTTAATGGGGCAAGAGACCCAGTACTTC CASSLMGQETQYF
TRBJ1-5 . TRBV5-5 many TGTGCCAGCAGCTTGGCGGGGGGAAATCAGCCCCAGCATTTT CASSLAGGNQPQHF
TRBJ2-7 TRBD1 TRBV7-9 . TGTGCCAGCAGCATACAGACCGGGACAGGGGCCTACGAGCAGTACTTC CASSIQTGTGAYEQYF
TRBJ2-4 . TRBV29-1 . TGCAGCGCTGGAAGGACTCAGTCGGTGGCCAAGAACATTCAGTACTTC CSAGRTQSVAKNIQYF
TRBJ2-1 . TRBV7-9 . TGTGCCAGCAGCCTTCTGGAGGGGGTAAAGGAGCAGTTCTTC CASSLLEGVKEQFF
TRBJ1-2 . TRBV19 . TGTGCCAGTACCCGGACAGTGGGCTATGGCTACACCTTC CASTRTVGYGYTF
TRBJ2-2 . TRBV10-3 . TGTGCCTCTCACCCATACAGCGGTGCCGGAATCGGGGAGTTGTTTTTT CASHPYSGAGIGELFF
TRBJ2-1 TRBD2 TRBV27 . TGTGCCAGCAGCCCGGGGGGGAGCTCCTACAATGAGCAGTTCTTC CASSPGGSSYNEQFF
TRBJ2-1 . TRBV11-3 many TGTGCCAGCAGCTTGGGGTGGGCAGGGGCGGGCAATGAGCAGTTCTTC CASSLGWAGAGNEQFF
TRBJ1-6 TRBD1 TRBV6-5 . TGTGCCAGCAGCGAGGACAGGGGAAGGTCACCCCTCCACTTT CASSEDRGRSPLHF
TRBJ2-7 . TRBV28 many TGTGCCAGCAGCCCCCAGAGCTACGAGCAGTACTTC CASSPQSYEQYF